The 12 T cell receptor beta chains presented below share a single source sample, sequenced in a study of cytomegalovirus exposure and HLA in healthy donors. PCR employed 60 Vbeta and 13 Jbeta primers. This table comes from immunoSEQ multiplex PCR, and its TCRdb copy is limited to in-frame clones, with some not included. The sample shows about 160,000 clones, around 82% of them seen only once. Sequenced: PBMCs. These receptors originate from a man aged 50-60 years in good health and CMV-seropositive.

V usage is TRBV9 and J usage is TRBJ2-3; TRBD2 matches at 13 bases. The trim removed 4 bases at V and 6 bases at J, leaving 8 bases unmatched. From germline, CDR1 is SGDLS and CDR2 YYNGEE. The CDR3 loop spans 16 amino acids. CDR3 region: CASSSGTSGMMDTQYF. In DNA form, the CDR3 reads TGTGCCAGCAGCTCCGGGACTAGCGGGATGATGGATACGCAGTATTTT.

This clone was seen a handful of times. The chain recombines TRBV4-3 with TRBJ1-2; 7 bases align to TRBD1. Looked up from germline, CDR1 is LGHNA and CDR2 is YSLEER. The CDR3 has 16 amino acids. V shed 5 bases and J 2 bases; nucleotides not matched to a gene: 11. DNA for the CDR3: TGCGCCAGCAGCGCCCGCCAGGGGGTAAAGAACTATGGCTACACCTTC. Translation gives CASSARQGVKNYGYTF.

The chain links TRBV10-3 to TRBJ2-2, with 9 bases lining up with TRBD2. From germline, CDR1 is ENHRY and CDR2 SYGVKD. Germline trimming cut 3 bases from V and 1 base from J; bases unmatched to any gene: 3. The CDR3 totals 16 residues. CDR3 protein: CAISDGAGGNTGELFF. CDR3 nucleotides: TGTGCCATCAGTGACGGAGCGGGGGGGAACACCGGGGAGCTGTTTTTT.

This sequence joins TRBV29-1 and TRBJ1-2, with 7 bases that match TRBD1. Trimming at V came to 2 bases and at J to 5 bases, leaving 2 bases not matched to a gene. Germline lookup yields CDR1 SQVTM and CDR2 ANQGSEA. CDR3 length equals 12 residues. CDR3 DNA: TGCAGCGTTGAACAGGGGGGTTATGGCTACACCTTC. This sequence encodes CSVEQGGYGYTF.

This CDR3 reads CATRRGGLEETQYF. The CDR3 DNA follows: TGTGCCACCAGGCGGGGGGGACTCGAAGAGACCCAGTACTTC. V usage is TRBV15 and J usage is TRBJ2-5; 9 bases are shared with TRBD2. The germline CDR1 and CDR2 sequences are LNHNV and YYDKDF (reference sequence). Trimming at V came to 6 bases and at J to 3 bases, leaving 5 bases not matched to a gene. The CDR3 has 14 residues.

J is TRBJ2-3 and V is TRBV5-4; the match to TRBD1 covers 7 bases. Looked up from germline, CDR1 is SGHNT and CDR2 is YYREEE (reference sequence). The CDR3 covers 14 residues. With 2 bases clipped from V and 4 bases from J, the junction kept 4 bases outside the gene matches. The CDR3 nucleotides are TGTGCCAGCAGCTTACAGACAGGGCCAGATACGCAGTATTTT. Residues: CASSLQTGPDTQYF.

A note on this clone: A junction end diverges from the germline sequence, so it may reflect a read error. This sequence joins TRBV7-6 and TRBJ1-2, with no clear D. The CDR3 has 15 residues. Germline assignment: CDR1 SGHVS and CDR2 FNYEAQ. The CDR3 DNA follows: TGTGCCAGCAGCTTAAGTCCAAGATTCACGCGGGGAGATAACTTC. Protein: CASSLSPRFTRGDNF.

The chain employs TRBV28 and TRBJ1-2; D might be TRBD1 (5 bases). Germline CDR1 reads MDHEN; CDR2 reads SYDVKM. The V and J ends lost 2 bases and 1 base respectively, with 14 bases between them. The CDR3 has 16 residues. CDR3 residues: CASSLIGGRNNYGYTF. The CDR3 bases are TGTGCCAGCAGTTTAATTGGGGGGAGGAATAACTATGGCTACACCTTC.

This clone was picked up one time. V gene TRBV6-5 combines with J gene TRBJ1-6, with a weak D call TRBD1 (6 bases). CDR1 MNHEY and CDR2 SVGAGI come from the germline V gene. Trimming removed 0 bases from V and 9 bases from J, with 15 bases in between. The CDR3 is made up of 16 amino acids. The CDR3 nucleotides are TGTGCCAGCAGTTACTCGAGCAGGGGCGGACCTTCACCCCTCCACTTT. It codes for CASSYSSRGGPSPLHF.

Remarks on this clone: A junction boundary mismatches the germline segment, possibly from a read error. The chain combines TRBV7-6 with TRBJ2-1, with TRBD2 matching 11 bases. Germline-derived CDR1 and CDR2 are SGHVS and FNYEAQ. The CDR3 extends over 15 amino acids. The CDR3 bases are TGTGCCAGCACCTTAGCGGGGGGGTCCTACAATGAGCAGTTCTTC. This codes for CASTLAGGSYNEQFF.

The chain carries TRBV7-9 and TRBJ1-2, with D possibly being TRBD1 (5 bases). The germline V gene encodes CDR1 SEHNR and CDR2 FQNEAQ (reference sequence). V dropped 5 bases and J dropped 6 bases, with 19 bases sitting between them. The CDR3 has 15 amino acids. CDR3 protein: CASSLDSDSLHGYTF. As DNA, the CDR3 is TGTGCCAGCAGCCTCGACAGTGACTCACTCCATGGCTACACCTTC.

This clone occurred once. V is TRBV6-6 and J is TRBJ1-2; 8 nucleotides line up with TRBD1. Trimming cost V 6 bases and J 3 bases; bases outside gene matches: 12. Looked up from germline, CDR1 is MNHNY and CDR2 is SVGAGI (reference sequence). There are 16 residues in the CDR3. The CDR3 loop is CASSSPDRGGHYGYTF. The CDR3 DNA sequence: TGTGCCAGCAGCTCCCCCGACAGGGGAGGACACTATGGCTACACCTTC.